These 27 T cell receptor beta chains came from one sample sequenced in a study of chemoradiotherapy in HPV16-positive cancers. Repertoires were generated with immunoSEQ multiplex PCR, while TCRdb's copy carries only in-frame clones and drops some. The sample lists tens of thousands of clones; 89% were seen once. The sequencing used blood, collected from a patient who underwent chemoradiotherapy. The origin of the receptors is a human donor with HPV-associated anogenital cancer.

The CDR3 is CASSHMLAGSETQYF. CDR3 nucleotide sequence: TGCGCCAGCAGCCATATGCTAGCGGGGAGTGAGACCCAGTACTTC. The chain employs TRBV4-3 and TRBJ2-5, with 9 bases that match TRBD2. J was trimmed by 5 bases and V by 3 bases; bases with no gene match: 7. Germline V lookup: CDR1 LGHNA, CDR2 YSLEER. The CDR3 loop spans 15 amino acids.

This chain connects TRBV4-1 to TRBJ2-3; maybe TRBD1 (5 bases). CDR3 length: 14 residues. V lost 0 bases and J 4 bases, leaving 8 bases between the germline ends. Germline CDR1 MGHRA, CDR2 YSYEKL. The CDR3 bases are TGCGCCAGCAGCCAAGAAAGGGGTGCAGATACGCAGTATTTT. Translation gives CASSQERGADTQYF.

The V and J genes are TRBV7-3 and TRBJ2-1; 8 nucleotides line up with TRBD2. Unmatched junction bases numbered 14, after V lost 5 bases and J lost 8 bases. The CDR3 is 16 amino acids. Germline V gene data show CDR1 as SGHTA and CDR2 as FQGTGA. DNA of the CDR3: TGTGCCAGCAGCCCCAGACTAGCGACGGTAATGCATGAGCAGTTCTTC. Translation gives CASSPRLATVMHEQFF.

The rearrangement uses TRBV6-5 and TRBJ2-7, with D possibly TRBD2 on 5 matching bases. Per the germline V gene, CDR1 is MNHEY and CDR2 is SVGAGI. The CDR3 has 15 amino acids. The V and J ends lost 7 bases and 7 bases respectively, with 23 bases between them. CDR3 DNA: TGTGCCAGCACCACCTCACGGGGAAGAATTGTGGAGCAGTACTTC. This encodes CASTTSRGRIVEQYF.

The chain is built from TRBV5-1 and TRBJ2-7; 9 positions match TRBD2. The CDR3 consists of 15 residues. The germline gives CDR1 SGHRS, CDR2 YFSETQ. Losses at the gene ends were 4 bases for V and 5 bases for J; bases not matched to a gene: 10. CDR3 bases: TGCGCCAGCAGCCCGGGAGCGGGAGGAGGCCACGAGCAGTACTTC. Translated, it gives CASSPGAGGGHEQYF.

The chain employs TRBV7-3 and TRBJ2-2; D might be TRBD2 (7 bases). The germline gives CDR1 SGHTA, CDR2 FQGTGA. This CDR3 is 16 amino acids long. Trimming took off 5 bases at V and 7 bases at J, with 20 bases between the two ends. The CDR3 bases are TGTGCCAGCAGCCCAGGGGATGCGGGAGAGGTCGGGGAGCTGTTTTTT. Translation gives CASSPGDAGEVGELFF.

The V gene is TRBV11-1, the J gene TRBJ2-2, with D possibly TRBD1 on 5 matching bases. Germline V gene lookup returns CDR1 SGHAT and CDR2 FQDESV (reference sequence). This CDR3 is 15 amino acids long. Trimming removed 3 bases at V and 0 bases at J, with 8 bases between. The CDR3 nucleotides are TGTGCCAGCAGCTTGACAGCTACGAACACCGGGGAGCTGTTTTTT. Protein sequence: CASSLTATNTGELFF.

The genes are TRBV19 and TRBJ2-1; TRBD1 agrees at 9 bases. The germline V gene encodes CDR1 LNHDA and CDR2 SQIVND (reference sequence). This CDR3 comprises 17 residues. After removal of 5 bases from V and 4 bases from J, the junction contained 12 bases not matched to a gene. CDR3 DNA: TGTGCCAGTAGTGCCCGGTCCGGGACAGGGAAATACAATGAGCAGTTCTTC. This sequence encodes CASSARSGTGKYNEQFF.

V is TRBV19 and J is TRBJ1-4, with a possible D match to TRBD1 (6 bases). Germline CDR1 LNHDA, CDR2 SQIVND (reference sequence). V dropped 1 base and J dropped 7 bases, with 16 bases sitting between them. The CDR3 loop spans 16 amino acids. CDR3 region: CASSIVSGAGGEKLFF. CDR3 DNA sequence: TGTGCCAGTAGTATAGTCTCAGGGGCCGGAGGTGAAAAACTGTTTTTT.

The rearrangement links TRBV5-1 to TRBJ2-3; possible D gene TRBD2, 6 bases. V lost 4 bases, J lost 1 base, and 13 bases lay in between. Germline CDR1 is SGHRS and CDR2 is YFSETQ. The length of the CDR3 is 15 residues. The CDR3 spells CASSPIPGGTDTQYF. For the CDR3, the DNA is TGCGCCAGCAGCCCCATCCCGGGAGGCACAGATACGCAGTATTTT. The variable domain in full, with the rest retrieved from reference TRBV5-1 and TRBJ2-3, is KAGVTQTPRYLIKTRGQQVTLSCSPISGHRSVSWYQQTPGQGLQFLFEYFSETQRNKGNFPGRFSGRQFSNSRSEMNVSTLELGDSALYLCASSPIPGGTDTQYFGPGTRLTVL.

The chain joins TRBV7-6 to TRBJ2-7, with D possibly TRBD2 on 5 matching bases. V was pared by 5 bases and J by 3 bases, with 11 bases between. The CDR3 sequence is 13 residues long. Per germline, CDR1 SGHVS and CDR2 FNYEAQ. The CDR3 nucleotides are TGTGCCAGCAGCATTACTAGTTTCTACGAGCAGTACTTC. This gives the protein CASSITSFYEQYF.

This chain links TRBV5-1 with TRBJ1-6, with D possibly matching TRBD1 (5 bases). The germline V gene encodes CDR1 SGHRS and CDR2 YFSETQ. The CDR3 sequence is 15 residues long. V was clipped by 4 bases and J by 3 bases, with 11 bases between them. The CDR3 sequence: CASSPETGYNSPLHF. In nucleotides, the CDR3 is TGCGCCAGCAGCCCCGAAACAGGCTATAATTCACCCCTCCACTTT.

This clone was recorded once. The chain recombines TRBV9 with TRBJ2-2; tentatively, D is TRBD1 (5 bases). The germline V gene encodes CDR1 SGDLS and CDR2 YYNGEE. The CDR3 is 17 residues long. V gave up 0 bases and J gave up 1 base, with 13 bases separating them. The CDR3 is CASSVGPLTENTGELFF. The CDR3, as DNA: TGTGCCAGCAGCGTAGGCCCCTTGACAGAGAACACCGGGGAGCTGTTTTTT.

The chain couples TRBV7-2 to TRBJ1-1; the D gene is possibly TRBD1 (5 bases). The length of the CDR3 is 14 residues. Trimming took 6 bases from V and 5 from J, leaving 16 bases between them. Germline CDR1 reads SGHTA; CDR2 reads FQGNSA. The CDR3 DNA sequence: TGTGCCAGCAGTTTCCGAGGGGTAAGGACTGAAGCTTTCTTT. Protein sequence: CASSFRGVRTEAFF.

The chain has TRBV5-1 and TRBJ1-1, with TRBD1 identical over 9 bases. The CDR3 spans 15 residues. Germline values: CDR1 SGHRS, CDR2 YFSETQ. The ends lost 3 bases at V and 4 bases at J; junction bases unmatched: 7. CDR3 region: CASSYTGGATTEAFF. CDR3 nucleotides: TGCGCCAGCAGCTACACAGGGGGCGCGACCACTGAAGCTTTCTTT.

This rearrangement joins TRBV10-3 to TRBJ1-1; D is ambiguous. Germline CDR1 and CDR2: ENHRY and SYGVKD. The CDR3 is made up of 11 amino acids. Trimming cost V 3 bases and J 4 bases, with 3 bases left between them. The CDR3 reads CAISDLTEAFF. In DNA form, the CDR3 reads TGTGCCATCAGTGACCTCACTGAAGCTTTCTTT.

The chain is built from TRBV19 and TRBJ1-5, with D hard to call. This CDR3 is built from 15 residues. CDR1 and CDR2 from the germline V gene are LNHDA and SQIVND (reference sequence). V was trimmed by 3 bases and J by 4 bases, leaving 13 bases between them. The CDR3 region is CASSMSGTINQPQHF. CDR3 coding DNA: TGTGCCAGTAGTATGTCAGGCACCATAAATCAGCCCCAGCATTTT.

The gene calls are TRBV27 and TRBJ2-1, with TRBD2 matching over 7 bases. Unmatched junction bases numbered 8, after V lost 6 bases and J lost 3 bases. The CDR3 is 15 amino acids. Germline V gene sequence: CDR1 MNHEY, CDR2 SMNVEV (reference sequence). The CDR3 sequence: CASSPISGGYNEQFF. CDR3 coding DNA: TGTGCCAGCAGCCCGATATCGGGAGGCTACAATGAGCAGTTCTTC.

This chain joins TRBV6-5 and TRBJ2-7; either TRBD1 or TRBD2 may fit D (5 bases each). V was trimmed by 5 bases and J by 3 bases, leaving 17 bases between them. Germline V CDR1 and CDR2: MNHEY, SVGAGI. The CDR3 sequence is 15 residues long. CDR3 bases: TGTGCCAGCAGTCGATCTACGGGGCAAGGCTACGAGCAGTACTTC. This codes for CASSRSTGQGYEQYF.

The chain employs TRBV9 and TRBJ2-7; 10 nucleotides match TRBD2. V lost 3 bases and J lost 6; bases outside the gene matches: 9. This CDR3 has 15 amino acids. From germline, CDR1 is SGDLS and CDR2 YYNGEE. CDR3 loop: CASSGSGTSAGEQYF. The CDR3 nucleotides are TGTGCCAGCAGCGGATCCGGGACTAGCGCCGGCGAGCAGTACTTC.

The chain carries TRBV5-1 and TRBJ2-7; D might be TRBD2 (5 bases). Germline-derived CDR1 and CDR2 are SGHRS and YFSETQ. The CDR3 is 15 amino acids. Trimming removed 1 base at V and 0 bases at J, with 11 bases between. The CDR3 sequence: CASSLSAASSYEQYF. Written as DNA, the CDR3 is TGCGCCAGCAGCTTGTCAGCGGCGAGCTCCTACGAGCAGTACTTC.

On this clone: The junction departs from germline at one end; a sequencing error may be responsible. The chain carries TRBV5-5 and TRBJ2-6; 10 positions agree with TRBD1. The CDR3 extends over 16 amino acids. Germline V gene data show CDR1 as SGHKS and CDR2 as YYEKEE (reference sequence). The CDR3 sequence is CASSRTGGSGANVLTF. The CDR3 region has the DNA TGCGCCAGCAGCCGGACAGGGGGCTCTGGGGCCAACGTCCTGACTTTC. Full variable domain (rest looked up from reference TRBV5-5 and TRBJ2-6): DAGVTQSPTHLIKTRGQQVTLRCSPISGHKSVSWYQQVLGQGPQFIFQYYEKEERGRGNFPDRFSARQFPNYSSELNVNALLLGDSALYLCASSRTGGSGANVLTFGAGSRLTVL.

J is TRBJ2-1 and V is TRBV10-3, with 10 bases lining up with TRBD2. V was pared by 7 bases and J by 8 bases, with 5 bases of the junction left unmatched. Germline CDR1 is ENHRY and CDR2 is SYGVKD. The CDR3 has 13 amino acids. The CDR3 bases are TGTGCCATCACTAGCGGGAGTATGGATGAGCAGTTCTTC. Residues: CAITSGSMDEQFF.

This clone was seen only once. This chain connects TRBV5-4 to TRBJ2-6; D is possibly TRBD1 or TRBD2 (5 bases each). This CDR3 comprises 16 residues. Trimming left V 3 bases short and J 2 bases short, with 12 bases between. From germline, CDR1 is SGHNT and CDR2 YYREEE (reference sequence). The CDR3 loop reads CASSSGTDPGANVLTF. The CDR3 nucleotides are TGTGCCAGCAGCTCAGGGACCGACCCTGGGGCCAACGTCCTGACTTTC. Drawing the rest from reference TRBV5-4 and TRBJ2-6, the complete variable domain is ETGVTQSPTHLIKTRGQQVTLRCSSQSGHNTVSWYQQALGQGPQFIFQYYREEENGRGNFPPRFSGLQFPNYSSELNVNALELDDSALYLCASSSGTDPGANVLTFGAGSRLTVL.

The chain couples TRBV4-3 to TRBJ2-7, with D perhaps matching TRBD1 (6 bases). This CDR3 is built from 14 residues. The germline CDR1 and CDR2 sequences are LGHNA and YSLEER. V shed 0 bases and J shed 3 bases, with 9 bases lying between them. In DNA form, the CDR3 reads TGCGCCAGCAGCCAAGATGAGGGGGACTACGAGCAGTACTTC. Its protein is CASSQDEGDYEQYF.

In nucleotides, the CDR3 is TGTGCCAGCAGCGTAGTGAAGGGGTCGGATACGCAGTATTTT. As protein: CASSVVKGSDTQYF. The chain recombines TRBV9 with TRBJ2-3; perhaps TRBD1 as D (5 bases). The CDR3 runs to 14 residues. V shed 0 bases and J shed 6 bases, with 11 bases lying between them. Germline lookup yields CDR1 SGDLS and CDR2 YYNGEE.

The rearrangement links TRBV4-3 to TRBJ1-2; D gene uncertain. Germline V lookup: CDR1 LGHNA, CDR2 YSLEER. Trimming removed 0 bases at V and 8 bases at J, with 13 bases between. CDR3 length: 14 amino acids. The CDR3, as DNA: TGCGCCAGCAGCCAAGATCTGGACGTCAAGGGCTACACCTTC. Translation: CASSQDLDVKGYTF.